The TCR beta chain under discussion was sequenced for a study of T cell responses to AZD1222 COVID-19 vaccine (dated by TCRdb to about 2021). Looking at the study overall: A total of 230 to 250 trial participants underwent TCR sequencing, of whom 200 to 220 received two doses of AZD1222 and 26 received two doses of the MenACWY control vaccine. Trial participants were enrolled by age into subgroups of 18-55, 56-69 and 70-plus years, and roughly 150, 30 and 60 TCR-sequenced participants, respectively, were included in these subgroups.

The time point tag for this specimen amounts to: about 28 days (+/-7) after the second vaccine dose. Interpreted using the paper, the treatment or condition label stands for: meningococcal conjugate vaccine given as trial control. The vaccinee samples were drawn from two UK trials, COV001 and COV002, one of which was a single-blind randomized controlled phase 2/3 trial testing AZD1222 (ChAdOx1 nCoV-19) in healthy adults. For TCRbeta chain sequencing, PBMC samples were collected from trial participants at day 0 and at day 28 after the second dose. About this clone itself: What this receptor recognizes is not known. No much larger clonotype is one base removed from it; base qualities were not supplied.

Broader findings and caveats from the paper: Reportedly, close to half of the unique spike-specific TCRs recognized epitopes lying outside the regions that are mutated in the B.1.351 and B.1.1.7 variants. No day 14 peak-response samples were available, so repertoires were characterized only after the peak T cell response. Spike-specific TCR breadth and depth rose significantly after two AZD1222 doses compared with day 0 and with MenACWY recipients. The vaccine-associated CD4 TCRs covered the entire spike protein, and the dominant responses fell in regions 160-218 and 743-854. The 56-69-year group was small, and its depth increase did not reach significance, likely because of low power. Conclusions about previously exposed vaccinees are limited, since just five or six AZD1222 recipients were seropositive for SARS-CoV-2 at baseline. Participants were mostly white British, with more females than males. The authors suggested clonal diversity may have been underestimated.

The CDR3 regions of human TCRbeta chains were analyzed by immunosequencing. For the original study's pipeline: Repertoire TCRs were checked for matches against a reference library of SARS-CoV-2-specific TCRs that had been generated using the MIRA antigen-specificity platform. Breadth meant the fraction of unique TCRs that were SARS-CoV-2-associated, whereas depth meant the fraction of total T cells that were SARS-CoV-2-associated. Using the MIRA data, each spike-specific TCR was assigned both to the spike region to which the TCR was reactive and to a CD4 or CD8 class. Log10-transformed breadth and depth values were compared by one-way ANOVA with Sidak's multiple comparisons tests. Entries here come from immuneACCESS through TCRdb and include only in-frame sequences with V and J called. Some clones fail to appear in such tables; in the studies checked, an unresolved V gene covers under half of the shortfall, and the cause of the remainder is unknown. The V and J calls and clone size are taken from that table; D and trimming were inferred from the DNA. Recorded for this sample are about 120,000 clones; 80% to 95% of them occurred a single time. Under 4.5% of the sample is held by the ten biggest clonotypes.

CDR1 and CDR2 are drawn from the germline V gene (reference sequence): SEHNR, FQNEAQ. The CDR3 spans 16 residues, from the cysteine through the phenylalanine. Solely the CDR3 DNA is kept, with 48 bases framed from the first base. V has 1 base trimmed and J has 4 bases trimmed; junction bases matching no gene number 5. The rearrangement joined TRBV7-9 to TRBJ1-5; TRBD1 fits 9 bases in the junction. The sequence came from an adult who received the MenACWY meningococcal vaccine as a control. The sequencing here drew on peripheral blood, taken 28 days after the second dose of the MenACWY control vaccine. The CDR3 sequence is CASSLGDRVINQPQHF. The DNA sequence is TGTGCCAGCAGCTTAGGGGACAGGGTGATAAATCAGCCCCAGCATTTT.